The next 2 T cell receptor beta chains were all read from a single sample in a study of early T cells in non-severe SARS-CoV-2 infection. TCRdb re-called the 5' RACE reads through MiXCR, storing one row per CDR3 protein. The sample records about 90,000 distinct CDR3 sequences, 9.5% to 15% being singletons. Material: whole blood, obtained at baseline. The receptors come from an adult who was a healthcare worker with PCR-confirmed SARS-CoV-2 infection or an uninfected control (not recorded which).

The CDR3 is CASSLGPTYAYNEQFF. The DNA for the CDR3 is TGTGCCAGCAGCTTAGGTCCCACGTATGCCTACAATGAGCAGTTCTTC. The genes are TRBV7-2 and TRBJ2-1; D not certain. CDR1 SGHTA and CDR2 FQGNSA come from the germline V gene. This CDR3 spans 16 amino acids. Trimming removed 1 base at V and 2 bases at J, with 12 bases between.

Only a few counts were recorded for this clonotype. This chain connects TRBV7-9 to TRBJ2-2, with D perhaps matching TRBD2 (5 bases). Germline CDR1 is SEHNR and CDR2 is FQNEAQ (reference sequence). V lost 4 bases and J 6 bases, leaving 15 bases between the germline ends. This CDR3 is 15 amino acids long. CDR3 loop: CASSSRGATPGELFF. The CDR3 DNA follows: TGTGCCAGCAGCTCACGGGGAGCGACTCCCGGGGAGCTGTTTTTT.